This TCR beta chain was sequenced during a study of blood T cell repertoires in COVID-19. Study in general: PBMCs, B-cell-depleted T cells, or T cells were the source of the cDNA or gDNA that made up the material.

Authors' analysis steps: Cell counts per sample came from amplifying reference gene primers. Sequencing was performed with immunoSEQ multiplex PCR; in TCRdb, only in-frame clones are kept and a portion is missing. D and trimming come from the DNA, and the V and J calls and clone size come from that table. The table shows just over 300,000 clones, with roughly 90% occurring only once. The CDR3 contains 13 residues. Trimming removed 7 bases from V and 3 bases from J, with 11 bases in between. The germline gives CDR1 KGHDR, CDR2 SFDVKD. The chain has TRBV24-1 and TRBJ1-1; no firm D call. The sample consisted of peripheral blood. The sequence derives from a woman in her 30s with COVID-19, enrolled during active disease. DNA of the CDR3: TGTGCCACCAGGGGCAGGTATGACACTGAAGCTTTCTTT. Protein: CATRGRYDTEAFF.